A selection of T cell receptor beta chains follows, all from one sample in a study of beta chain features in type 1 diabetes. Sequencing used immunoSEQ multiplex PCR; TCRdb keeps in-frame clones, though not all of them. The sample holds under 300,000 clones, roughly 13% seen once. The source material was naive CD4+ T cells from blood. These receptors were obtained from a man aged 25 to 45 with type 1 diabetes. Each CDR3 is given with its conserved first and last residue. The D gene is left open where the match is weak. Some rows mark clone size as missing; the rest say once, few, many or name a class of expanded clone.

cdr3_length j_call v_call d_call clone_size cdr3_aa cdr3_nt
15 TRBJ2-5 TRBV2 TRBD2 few CASSGTSGKQETQYF TGTGCCAGCAGTGGGACTAGCGGGAAACAAGAGACCCAGTACTTC
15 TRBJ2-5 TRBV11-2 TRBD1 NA CASSSLRGQGKTQYF TGTGCCAGCAGCTCCCTCAGGGGACAGGGAAAGACCCAGTACTTC
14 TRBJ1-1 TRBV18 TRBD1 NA CASSSTGGDTEAFF TGTGCCAGCTCATCGACAGGGGGGGACACTGAAGCTTTCTTT
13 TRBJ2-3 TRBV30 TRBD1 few CAWSRDRGNTQYF TGTGCCTGGAGTCGGGACAGGGGGAATACGCAGTATTTT
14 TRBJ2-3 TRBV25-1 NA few CASSDPKRTDTQYF TGTGCCAGCAGTGACCCCAAGCGCACAGATACGCAGTATTTT
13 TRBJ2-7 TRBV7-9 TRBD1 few CASSFDREREQYF TGTGCCAGCAGCTTCGACAGGGAGAGGGAGCAGTACTTC
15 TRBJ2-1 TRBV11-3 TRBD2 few CASSFGGGAYNEQFF TGTGCCAGCAGCTTCGGCGGGGGAGCCTACAATGAGCAGTTCTTC
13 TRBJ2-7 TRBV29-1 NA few CSVDAGHSYEQYF TGCAGCGTTGATGCGGGGCATTCCTACGAGCAGTACTTC
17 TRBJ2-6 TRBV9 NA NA CASSATGRVSGANVLTF TGTGCCAGCAGCGCGACAGGAAGAGTCTCTGGGGCCAACGTCCTGACTTTC
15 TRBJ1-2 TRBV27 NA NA CASSSTTAANYGYTF TGTGCCAGCAGTTCGACGACAGCTGCTAACTATGGCTACACCTTC
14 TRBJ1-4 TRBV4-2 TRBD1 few CASSQESYQGELFF TGTGCCAGCAGCCAAGAGTCCTACCAGGGGGAACTGTTTTTT
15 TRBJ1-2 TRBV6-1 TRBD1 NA CASRAGQGSNYGYTF TGTGCCAGCAGGGCAGGACAGGGATCTAACTATGGCTACACCTTC
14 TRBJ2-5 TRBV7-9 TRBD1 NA CASSPSDRGETQYF TGTGCCAGCAGCCCGTCGGACAGGGGAGAGACCCAGTACTTC
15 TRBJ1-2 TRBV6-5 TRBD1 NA CASTQGRDRVYGYTF TGTGCCAGCACCCAAGGTCGGGACAGGGTCTATGGCTACACCTTC
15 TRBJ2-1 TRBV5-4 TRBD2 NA CASSLGLAGDNEQFF TGTGCCAGCAGCCTGGGACTAGCGGGAGACAATGAGCAGTTCTTC
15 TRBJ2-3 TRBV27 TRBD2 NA CASSFRRLAEDTQYF TGTGCCAGCAGTTTCCGCCGACTAGCGGAGGATACGCAGTATTTT
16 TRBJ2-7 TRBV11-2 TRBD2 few CASSPGGAGDSYEQYF TGTGCCAGCAGCCCAGGTGGAGCGGGGGACTCCTACGAGCAGTACTTC
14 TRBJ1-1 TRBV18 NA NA CASSQGRGFTEAFF TGTGCCAGCTCACAGGGAAGGGGTTTCACTGAAGCTTTCTTT
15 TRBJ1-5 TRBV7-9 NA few CASSLGRGGNQPQHF TGTGCCAGCAGCTTAGGCCGAGGAGGCAATCAGCCCCAGCATTTT
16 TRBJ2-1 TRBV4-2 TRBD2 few CASGTSGASTYNEQFF TGTGCCAGCGGGACTAGCGGAGCCTCAACCTACAATGAGCAGTTCTTC
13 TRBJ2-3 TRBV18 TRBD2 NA CASSQGAGERQYF TGTGCCAGCTCACAAGGAGCGGGAGAGAGGCAGTATTTT
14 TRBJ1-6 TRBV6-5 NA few CASTRGQNNSPLHF TGTGCCAGCACCAGAGGGCAAAATAATTCACCCCTCCACTTT
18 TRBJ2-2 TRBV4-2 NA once CASTDPTRRGKNTGELFF TGTGCCAGCACCGACCCCACCCGCCGGGGAAAGAACACCGGGGAGCTGTTTTTT
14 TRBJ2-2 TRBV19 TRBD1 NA CATTGGTNTGELFF TGTGCCACCACAGGGGGCACGAACACCGGGGAGCTGTTTTTT
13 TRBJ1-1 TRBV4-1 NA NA CASSQELGTEAFF TGCGCCAGCAGCCAGGAGCTCGGCACTGAAGCTTTCTTT
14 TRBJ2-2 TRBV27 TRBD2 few CASSLGGGAGELFF TGTGCCAGCAGTTTAGGCGGGGGGGCCGGGGAGCTGTTTTTT
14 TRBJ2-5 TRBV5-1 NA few CASSLDASRETQYF TGCGCCAGCAGCTTGGATGCTAGCAGAGAGACCCAGTACTTC
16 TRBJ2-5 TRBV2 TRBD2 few CASATSGGQGWETQYF TGTGCCAGCGCCACTAGCGGGGGACAAGGTTGGGAGACCCAGTACTTC
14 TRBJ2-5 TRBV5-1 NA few CASSTRAGQETQYF TGCGCCAGCAGCACTCGGGCGGGGCAAGAGACCCAGTACTTC
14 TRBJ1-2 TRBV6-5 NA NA CASSLRGGWNGYTF TGTGCCAGCAGCCTTAGGGGGGGGTGGAATGGCTACACCTTC
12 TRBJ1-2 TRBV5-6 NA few CASSSGNYGYTF TGTGCCAGCAGTTCAGGGAACTATGGCTACACCTTC
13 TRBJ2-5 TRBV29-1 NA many CSVSGANQETQYF TGCAGCGTGTCAGGGGCAAACCAAGAGACCCAGTACTTC
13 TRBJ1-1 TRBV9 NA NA CASSVGGRTEAFF TGTGCCAGCAGCGTAGGGGGGAGGACTGAAGCTTTCTTT